A single sample gave rise to the 12 T cell receptor beta chains below, sequenced in a study of T cells in Graves' hyperthyroidism and ophthalmopathy. TCR beta CDR3 regions were amplified from RNA. The HTBI primer set was used in a first-round RT-PCR of the TCR CDR3. TCRdb ran MiXCR on the multiplex PCR reads and lists one entry per CDR3 protein. Counted here are some 420,000 distinct CDR3 sequences, 12% to 15% occurring once; the ten biggest clones make up around 5.3%. The sequenced sample was blood. These receptors all stem from a woman between 18 and 29 years old with Graves' hyperthyroidism.

About this clonotype: A read error is possible here, since a much larger clone lies one base away. Since the CDR3 does not end with the conserved phenylalanine or tryptophan, this likely comes from a read error. This sequence joins TRBV5-1 and TRBJ2-1; 7 bases agree with TRBD2. CDR3 length: 14 amino acids. Germline CDR1 is SGHRS and CDR2 is YFSETQ. V was pared by 6 bases and J by 7 bases, with 10 bases of the junction left unmatched. The DNA for the CDR3 is TGCGCCAGCAAAGAGGGAGGGCCAGGGAATGAGCAGTTCCTC. Translation: CASKEGGPGNEQFL.

The table lists this clonotype with many counts. This sequence joins TRBV4-1 and TRBJ2-3, with D perhaps assigned TRBD1 or TRBD2 (5 bases each). V lost 4 bases and J 6 bases, leaving 14 bases between the germline ends. The length of the CDR3 is 14 residues. From germline, CDR1 is MGHRA and CDR2 YSYEKL. This CDR3 reads CASSLGPDTDTQYF. DNA of the CDR3: TGCGCCAGCAGCCTGGGACCGGACACGGATACGCAGTATTTT.

Many counts were recorded for this clonotype. This chain links TRBV5-8 with TRBJ1-1; 7 nucleotides agree with TRBD1. CDR1 and CDR2 from the germline V gene are SGHTS and YDEGEE. This CDR3 has 18 residues. V shed 7 bases, J shed 0 bases, and the junction held 18 bases outside the gene matches. The CDR3 DNA follows: TGTGCCAGCCCACCGAGCCGGGGACAGAAAGCGTTGAACACTGAAGCTTTCTTT. It encodes CASPPSRGQKALNTEAFF.

The chain joins TRBV6-2 or TRBV6-3 to TRBJ2-7, with a weak D call TRBD1 (5 bases). CDR1 MNHEY and CDR2 SVGEGT come from the germline V gene. This CDR3 comprises 15 residues. The ends were cut back, 5 bases at V and 1 base at J, with 15 bases in the middle. The CDR3 nucleotides read TGTGCCAGCAGTCGACAGAGCGCGGCTTCCTACGAGCAGTACTTC. This translates into CASSRQSAASYEQYF.

This clonotype showed up many times. V usage is TRBV5-1 and J usage is TRBJ2-1, with D perhaps matching TRBD2 (5 bases). V lost 4 bases, J lost 8 bases, and 13 bases lay in between. Germline V lookup: CDR1 SGHRS, CDR2 YFSETQ. This CDR3 region has 13 residues. In nucleotides, the CDR3 is TGCGCCAGCAGCCCGGACGAGGGCCATGAGCAGTTCTTC. It specifies CASSPDEGHEQFF.

Details on this clonotype: A single base separates this from a much larger clone, so it may be a read error. V usage is TRBV10-1 and J usage is TRBJ2-6, with TRBD2 as a possible D gene (5 bases). Germline CDR1 is WNHNN and CDR2 is SYGVQD (reference sequence). The CDR3 has 16 amino acids. The CDR3 DNA reads as TGCGCCGGCAGTCGGGGAGAAGGCTCTGGGGCCAACGTCCTGACTTTC. It encodes CAGSRGEGSGANVLTF.

By share, this clonotype ranks as medium-sized. The rearrangement uses TRBV6-1 and TRBJ1-5; a weak D match, TRBD1 (5 bases). The CDR3 has 13 residues. Germline loops: CDR1 MNHNS, CDR2 SASEGT. The V and J ends lost 6 bases and 6 bases respectively, with 12 bases between them. CDR3 loop: CASSDGTGQPQHF. CDR3 nucleotides: TGTGCCAGCAGCGACGGGACGGGTCAGCCCCAGCATTTT.

This clonotype was observed at least ten times. The J gene is TRBJ2-7, the V gene TRBV7-4, with TRBD1 as a possible D gene (7 bases). The V gene lost 1 base and the J gene lost 3 bases, with 16 bases spanning the gap. The CDR3 runs 16 residues. Germline V gene data show CDR1 as SGHVT and CDR2 as SQSDAQ. CDR3 DNA: TGTGCCAGCAGCTTAGTTGGAGGGGGCGGTAACTACGAGCAGTACTTC. Amino acids: CASSLVGGGGNYEQYF.

This clonotype was detected many times. The chain links TRBV5-1 to TRBJ1-1, with a weak D call TRBD1 (5 bases). The V and J ends lost 1 base and 0 bases respectively, with 7 bases between them. The V gene's germline CDR1 is SGHRS and CDR2 YFSETQ. The CDR3 contains 14 residues. The DNA of the CDR3 is TGCGCCAGCAGCTTGACGGGGCTGAACACTGAAGCTTTCTTT. The encoded protein is CASSLTGLNTEAFF.

The genes are TRBV20-1 and TRBJ2-7; a possible D gene is TRBD2 (5 bases). The CDR3 is 14 amino acids. CDR1 is DFQATT and CDR2 is SNEGSKA in the germline V gene (reference sequence). The V gene lost 3 bases and the J gene lost 3 bases, with 15 bases spanning the gap. Here the CDR3 DNA reads TGCAGTGCTAGGTCGACTACGCAAGGCTACGAGCAGTACTTC. It yields the protein CSARSTTQGYEQYF.

This clonotype was seen only a few times. This chain connects TRBV12-3 or TRBV12-4 to TRBJ2-5; 7 positions agree with TRBD1. The CDR3 spans 14 residues. V lost 5 bases to trimming and J lost 4 bases; unmatched junction nucleotides: 7. The CDR3 loop reads CASSATGSGETQYF. The CDR3 region has the DNA TGTGCCAGCAGTGCGACAGGGTCCGGAGAGACCCAGTACTTC.

This clonotype was detected a few times. This chain connects TRBV5-5 to TRBJ1-5; 10 bases are a match to TRBD1. J gave up 0 bases and V 1 base, and 7 bases lay outside the gene matches. The CDR3 has 18 amino acids. Germline CDR1 and CDR2: SGHKS and YYEKEE (reference sequence). The CDR3 sequence: CASSLSPGQGYSNQPQHF. The CDR3 coding sequence is TGTGCCAGCAGCTTGTCCCCGGGACAGGGGTATAGCAATCAGCCCCAGCATTTT.